This T cell receptor beta chain was sequenced for a study of blood T cell repertoires in COVID-19. This table comes from immunoSEQ multiplex PCR, and its TCRdb copy is limited to in-frame clones, with some not included. The data hold approximately 240,000 clones, with approximately 83% observed a single time. Material for sequencing was peripheral blood. This TCR came from a woman aged 25 to 39 who had recovered from COVID-19.

The CDR3 coding sequence is TGTGCCAGCAGCTTATGGGGGGGCTCCTACAATGAGCAGTTCTTC. This codes for CASSLWGGSYNEQFF. The V call is TRBV7-3, the J call TRBJ2-1; 7 nucleotides agree with TRBD2. Trimming cost V 2 bases and J 0 bases; bases outside gene matches: 1. Germline V lookup: CDR1 SGHTA, CDR2 FQGTGA. This CDR3 is 15 amino acids long.